The TCR beta chain under discussion was sequenced for a study of response to subunit inactivated influenza vaccine. TCRdb used MiXCR to reprocess the RT-PCR reads, holding one entry per CDR3 protein. The profile shows fewer than 700,000 distinct CDR3 sequences, approximately 12% of them singletons. The CDR3 loop spans 14 amino acids. Germline CDR1 KGHDR, CDR2 SFDVKD. V lost 3 bases to trimming and J lost 2 bases, with 7 bases between them. The specimen comprised PBMCs from blood, sampled about 40 days after vaccination. The J gene is TRBJ2-1, the V gene TRBV24-1; D is undetermined. The receptor's source is a man in his fifties who received an inactivated influenza vaccine. The CDR3 protein is CATSDSRPYNEQFF. DNA for the CDR3: TGTGCCACCAGTGATAGCAGACCCTACAATGAGCAGTTCTTC.